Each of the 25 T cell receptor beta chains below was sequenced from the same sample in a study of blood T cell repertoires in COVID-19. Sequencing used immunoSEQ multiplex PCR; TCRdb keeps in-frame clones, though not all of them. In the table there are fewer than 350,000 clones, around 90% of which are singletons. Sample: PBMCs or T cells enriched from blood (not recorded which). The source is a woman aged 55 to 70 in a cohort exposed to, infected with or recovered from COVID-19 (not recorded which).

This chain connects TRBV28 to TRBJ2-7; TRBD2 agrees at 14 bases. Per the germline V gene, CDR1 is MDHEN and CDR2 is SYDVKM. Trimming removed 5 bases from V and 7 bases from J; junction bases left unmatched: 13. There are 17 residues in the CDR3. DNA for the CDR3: TGTGCCAGCAGTGAGCCGGTTAGACTAGCGGGAGGGGGAGAGCAGTACTTC. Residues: CASSEPVRLAGGGEQYF.

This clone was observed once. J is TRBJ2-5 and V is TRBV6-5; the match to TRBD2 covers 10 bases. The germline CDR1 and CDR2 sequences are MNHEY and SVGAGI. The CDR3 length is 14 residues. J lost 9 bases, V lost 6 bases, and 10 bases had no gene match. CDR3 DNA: TGTGCCAGCAGAGTAGCGGGAGGTGGGGAGTCCCAGTACTTC. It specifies CASRVAGGGESQYF.

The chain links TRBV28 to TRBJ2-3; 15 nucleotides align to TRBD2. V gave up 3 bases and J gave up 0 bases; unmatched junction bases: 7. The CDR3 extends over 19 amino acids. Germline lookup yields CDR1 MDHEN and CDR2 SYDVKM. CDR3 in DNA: TGTGCCAGCAGTTTCCCACCGGGACTAGCGGGAGGCAGCACAGATACGCAGTATTTT. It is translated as CASSFPPGLAGGSTDTQYF.

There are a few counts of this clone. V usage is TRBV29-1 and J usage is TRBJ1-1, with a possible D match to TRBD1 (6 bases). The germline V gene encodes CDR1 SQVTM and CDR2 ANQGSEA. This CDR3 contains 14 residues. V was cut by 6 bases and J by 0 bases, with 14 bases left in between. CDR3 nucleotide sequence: TGCAGCGTCGCAGGGGATCAAATGAACACTGAAGCTTTCTTT. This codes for CSVAGDQMNTEAFF. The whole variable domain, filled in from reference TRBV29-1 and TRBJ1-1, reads SAVISQKPSRDICQRGTSLTIQCQVDSQVTMMFWYRQQPGQSLTLIATANQGSEATYESGFVIDKFPISRPNLTFSTLTVSNMSPEDSSIYLCSVAGDQMNTEAFFGQGTRLTVV.

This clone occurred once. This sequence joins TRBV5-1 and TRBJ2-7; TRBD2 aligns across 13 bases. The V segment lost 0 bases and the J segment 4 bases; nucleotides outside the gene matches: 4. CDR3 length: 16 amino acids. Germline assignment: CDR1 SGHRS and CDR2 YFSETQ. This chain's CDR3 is CASSLGGTSGMYEQYF. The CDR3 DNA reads TGCGCCAGCAGCTTGGGTGGGACTAGCGGGATGTACGAGCAGTACTTC.

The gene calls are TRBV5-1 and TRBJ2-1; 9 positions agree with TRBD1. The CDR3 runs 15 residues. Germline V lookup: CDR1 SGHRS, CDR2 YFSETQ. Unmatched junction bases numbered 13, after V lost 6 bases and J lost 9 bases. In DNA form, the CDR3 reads TGCGCCAGCAAGGATGGGGACAGGGCTGATCTTGAGCAGTTCTTC. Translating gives CASKDGDRADLEQFF.

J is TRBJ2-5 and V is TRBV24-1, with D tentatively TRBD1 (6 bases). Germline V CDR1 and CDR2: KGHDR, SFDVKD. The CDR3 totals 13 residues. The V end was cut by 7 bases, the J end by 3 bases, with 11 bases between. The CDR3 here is CATSHRVEETQYF. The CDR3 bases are TGTGCCACCAGCCACAGGGTCGAAGAGACCCAGTACTTC.

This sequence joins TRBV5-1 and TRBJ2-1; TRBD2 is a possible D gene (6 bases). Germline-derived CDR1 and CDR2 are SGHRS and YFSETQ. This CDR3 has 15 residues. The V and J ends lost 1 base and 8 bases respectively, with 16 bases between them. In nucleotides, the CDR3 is TGCGCCAGCAGCTTGAGCGCACTAGGCGGGGATGAGCAGTTCTTC. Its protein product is CASSLSALGGDEQFF.

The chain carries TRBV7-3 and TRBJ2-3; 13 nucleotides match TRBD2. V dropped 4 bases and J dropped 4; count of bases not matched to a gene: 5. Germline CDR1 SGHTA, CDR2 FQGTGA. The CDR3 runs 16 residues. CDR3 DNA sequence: TGTGCCAGCAGCTCCGGACTAGCGGGAGTCTCAGATACGCAGTATTTT. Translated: CASSSGLAGVSDTQYF.

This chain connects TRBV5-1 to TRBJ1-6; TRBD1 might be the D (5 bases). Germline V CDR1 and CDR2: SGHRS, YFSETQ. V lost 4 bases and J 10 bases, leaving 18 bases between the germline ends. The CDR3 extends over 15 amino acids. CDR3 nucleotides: TGCGCCAGCAGCCTTACACAGGACCATGGGTCACCCCTCCACTTT. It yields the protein CASSLTQDHGSPLHF.

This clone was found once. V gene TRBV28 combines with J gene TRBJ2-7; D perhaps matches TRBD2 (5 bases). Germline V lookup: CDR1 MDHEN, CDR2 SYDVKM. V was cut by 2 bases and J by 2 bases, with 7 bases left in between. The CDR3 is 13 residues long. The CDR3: CASSLIGAYEQYF. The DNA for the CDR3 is TGTGCCAGCAGTTTAATCGGGGCCTACGAGCAGTACTTC.

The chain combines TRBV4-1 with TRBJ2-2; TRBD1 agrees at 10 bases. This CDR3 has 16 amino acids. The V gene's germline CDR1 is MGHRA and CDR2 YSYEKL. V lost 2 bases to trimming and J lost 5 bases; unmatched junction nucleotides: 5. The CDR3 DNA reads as TGCGCCAGCAGCCAACCTCCGGGACAGGGGACCGGGGAGCTGTTTTTT. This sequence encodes CASSQPPGQGTGELFF.

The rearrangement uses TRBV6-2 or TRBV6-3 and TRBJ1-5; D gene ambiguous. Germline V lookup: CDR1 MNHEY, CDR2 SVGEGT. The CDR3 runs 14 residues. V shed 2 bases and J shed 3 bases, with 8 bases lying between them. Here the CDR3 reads CASSYAGDNQPQHF. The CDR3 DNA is TGTGCCAGCAGTTACGCGGGAGACAATCAGCCCCAGCATTTT.

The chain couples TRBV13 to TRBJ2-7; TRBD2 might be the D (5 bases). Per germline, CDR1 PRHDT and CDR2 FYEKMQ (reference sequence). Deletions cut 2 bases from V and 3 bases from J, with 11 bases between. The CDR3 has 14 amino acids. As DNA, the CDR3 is TGTGCCAGCAGCTTACGGGATCACCGCTACGAGCAGTACTTC. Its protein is CASSLRDHRYEQYF.

For the CDR3, the DNA is TGTGCCAGCAGTGAATATGGCAGGGGCCGCACTGAAGCTTTCTTT. Translated, it gives CASSEYGRGRTEAFF. The chain links TRBV25-1 to TRBJ1-1, with D maybe TRBD1 (6 bases). V lost 0 bases and J 4 bases, leaving 12 bases between the germline ends. The CDR3 is 15 amino acids. From germline, CDR1 is MGHDK and CDR2 SYGVNS.

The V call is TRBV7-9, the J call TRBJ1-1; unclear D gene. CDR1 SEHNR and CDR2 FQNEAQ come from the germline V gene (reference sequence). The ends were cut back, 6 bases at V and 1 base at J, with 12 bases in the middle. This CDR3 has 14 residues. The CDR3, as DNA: TGTGCCAGCAGTCGACTACTCGGGAACACTGAAGCTTTCTTT. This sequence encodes CASSRLLGNTEAFF.

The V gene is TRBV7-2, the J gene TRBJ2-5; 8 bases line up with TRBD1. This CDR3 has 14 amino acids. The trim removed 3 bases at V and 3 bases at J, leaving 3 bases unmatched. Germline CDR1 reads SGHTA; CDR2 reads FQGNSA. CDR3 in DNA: TGTGCCAGCAGCTTCGCGGACAGGGAAGAGACCCAGTACTTC. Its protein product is CASSFADREETQYF.

CDR3: CASSLGTGGLETQYF. The CDR3 region has the DNA TGCGCCAGCAGCTTGGGGACAGGGGGCCTTGAGACCCAGTACTTC. V and J are TRBV5-1 and TRBJ2-5; 11 bases agree with TRBD1. Germline CDR1 and CDR2: SGHRS and YFSETQ. With V trimmed by 0 bases and J by 5 bases, 3 bases remained unmatched. CDR3 length: 15 amino acids.

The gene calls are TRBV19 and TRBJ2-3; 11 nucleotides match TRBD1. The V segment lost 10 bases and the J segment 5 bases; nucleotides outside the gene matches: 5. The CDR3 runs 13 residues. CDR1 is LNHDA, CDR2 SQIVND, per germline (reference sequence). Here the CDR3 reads CATLGQGEDTQYF. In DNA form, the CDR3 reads TGTGCCACCCTGGGACAGGGGGAAGATACGCAGTATTTT.

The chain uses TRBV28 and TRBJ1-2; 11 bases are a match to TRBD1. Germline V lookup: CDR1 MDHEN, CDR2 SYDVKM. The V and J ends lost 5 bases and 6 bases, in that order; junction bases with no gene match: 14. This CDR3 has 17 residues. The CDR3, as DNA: TGTGCCAGCAGTAAGCCGGGACAGGGGGATAGGCTAGATGGCTACACCTTC. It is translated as CASSKPGQGDRLDGYTF.

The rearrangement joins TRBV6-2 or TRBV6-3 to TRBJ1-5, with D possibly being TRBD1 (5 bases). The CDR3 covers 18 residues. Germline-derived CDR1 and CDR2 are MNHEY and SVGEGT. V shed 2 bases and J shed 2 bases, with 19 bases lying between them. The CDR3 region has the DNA TGTGCCAGCAGTTACCCTTCCGGGGGTGTTATAGGCAATCAGCCCCAGCATTTT. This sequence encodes CASSYPSGGVIGNQPQHF.

CDR3 in amino acids: CASSQGGGWDSEAFF. The CDR3 nucleotides are TGCGCCAGCAGCCAAGGAGGGGGATGGGACAGTGAAGCTTTCTTT. The gene calls are TRBV4-3 and TRBJ1-1; the match to TRBD1 covers 7 bases. Germline lookup yields CDR1 LGHNA and CDR2 YSLEER. J lost 7 bases, V lost 1 base, and 9 bases had no gene match. CDR3 length: 15 residues.

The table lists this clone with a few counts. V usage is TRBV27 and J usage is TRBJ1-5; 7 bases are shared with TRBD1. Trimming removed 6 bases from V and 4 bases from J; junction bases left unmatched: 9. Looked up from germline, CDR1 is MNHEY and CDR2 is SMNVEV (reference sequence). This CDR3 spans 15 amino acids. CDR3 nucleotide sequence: TGTGCCAGCAGGCGTCGGGACAGTCCTAATCAGCCCCAGCATTTT. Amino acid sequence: CASRRRDSPNQPQHF.

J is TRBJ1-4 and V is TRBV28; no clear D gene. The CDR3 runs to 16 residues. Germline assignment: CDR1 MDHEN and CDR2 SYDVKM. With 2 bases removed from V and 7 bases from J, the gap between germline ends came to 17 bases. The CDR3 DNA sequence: TGTGCCAGCAGTTTAGATGGGAGTCCAGAAGGTGAAAAACTGTTTTTT. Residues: CASSLDGSPEGEKLFF. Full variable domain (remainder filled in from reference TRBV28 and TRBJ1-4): DVKVTQSSRYLVKRTGEKVFLECVQDMDHENMFWYRQDPGLGLRLIYFSYDVKMKEKGDIPEGYSVSREKKERFSLILESASTNQTSMYLCASSLDGSPEGEKLFFGSGTQLSVL.

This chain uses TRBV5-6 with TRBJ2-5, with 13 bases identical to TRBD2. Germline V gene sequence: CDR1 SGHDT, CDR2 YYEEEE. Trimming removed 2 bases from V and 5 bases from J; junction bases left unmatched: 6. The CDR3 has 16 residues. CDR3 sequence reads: CASSFGLAGVQETQYF. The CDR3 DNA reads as TGTGCCAGCAGCTTCGGACTAGCGGGAGTCCAGGAGACCCAGTACTTC.